This paragraph reports one TCR beta chain. Germline CDR1 and CDR2: GTSNPN and SVGIG (reference sequence). The length of the CDR3 is 15 residues. The V and J ends lost 0 bases and 1 base respectively, with 12 bases between them. Generated by immunoSEQ multiplex PCR, the TCRdb table keeps only in-frame clones and is missing some. The sample has about 59,000 clones; about 90% are singletons. The record originates from a study of T cell changes during pregnancy in multiple sclerosis. V is TRBV30 and J is TRBJ1-1; D may be TRBD1 (6 bases). This sample comprised peripheral blood, obtained in the first trimester of pregnancy. The sequence came from a female donor with multiple sclerosis, enrolled in a pregnancy study. As DNA, the CDR3 is TGTGCCTGGAGTGTAGGGGTACAGGGGAACACTGAAGCTTTCTTT. Translating gives CAWSVGVQGNTEAFF.